These 11 T cell receptor beta chains were all obtained from the same sample, sequenced in a study of shared clonotypes between healthy human individuals. Measured with immunoSEQ multiplex PCR; TCRdb has only the in-frame clones, and not every one. The table lists roughly 1 million clones, around 82% of them singletons. Specimen: memory CD4+ T cells from PBMCs. Subset reported: CD45RA-negative fraction. These receptor sequences come from a young man in good health. Some clones in this sample may be carry-over from other donors' samples.

The gene calls are TRBV27 and TRBJ2-2; 7 nucleotides line up with TRBD1. J lost 6 bases, V lost 6 bases, and 10 bases had no gene match. CDR3 length equals 15 residues. The germline V gene has CDR1 MNHEY and CDR2 SMNVEV (reference sequence). The CDR3 nucleotides are TGTGCCAGCAGACAGACAGGGTGGCGGTCCGGGGAGCTGTTTTTT. Its translation: CASRQTGWRSGELFF.

The chain recombines TRBV7-2 with TRBJ2-3; D is undetermined. The CDR3 has 15 amino acids. Trimming took off 5 bases at V and 3 bases at J, with 15 bases between the two ends. Germline V gives CDR1 SGHTA, CDR2 FQGNSA. The CDR3 nucleotides are TGTGCCAGCAGCCGCTTCCTGAGTGTGACAGATACGCAGTATTTT. Residues: CASSRFLSVTDTQYF.

The chain is built from TRBV30 and TRBJ2-2; maybe TRBD2 (6 bases). The germline gives CDR1 GTSNPN, CDR2 SVGIG (reference sequence). V dropped 3 bases and J dropped 2 bases, with 13 bases sitting between them. The CDR3 consists of 15 residues. The CDR3: CAWRGSGANTGELFF. CDR3 coding DNA: TGTGCCTGGAGAGGTAGCGGCGCTAACACCGGGGAGCTGTTTTTT.

The rearrangement joins TRBV29-1 to TRBJ2-7; TRBD2 matches at 11 bases. The CDR3 contains 14 residues. Germline V gene lookup returns CDR1 SQVTM and CDR2 ANQGSEA. V lost 6 bases, J lost 1 base, and 5 bases stayed unmatched. CDR3: CSVTTSGTSYEQYF. The CDR3 region has the DNA TGCAGCGTGACGACTAGCGGGACATCCTACGAGCAGTACTTC.

The chain combines TRBV5-1 with TRBJ2-2; D ambiguous. The CDR3 is made up of 15 amino acids. Trimming took 0 bases from V and 7 from J, leaving 13 bases between them. CDR1 is SGHRS, CDR2 YFSETQ, per germline. CDR3 in DNA: TGCGCCAGCAGCTTGGGTAACCTTAATGGCGGGGAGCTGTTTTTT. Amino acids: CASSLGNLNGGELFF.

The V gene is TRBV2, the J gene TRBJ1-1; D remains ambiguous. The CDR3 extends over 12 amino acids. Trimming removed 6 bases at V and 11 bases at J, with 16 bases between. The germline V gene has CDR1 SNHLY and CDR2 FYNNEI. CDR3 coding DNA: TGTGCCAGCAGGCGACGCAGGTATGAGGCTTTCTTT. Its translation is CASRRRRYEAFF.

This CDR3 reads CASSSDGGYQETQYF. The DNA for the CDR3 is TGTGCCAGCAGCTCCGACGGGGGGTACCAAGAGACCCAGTACTTC. The chain is built from TRBV7-9 and TRBJ2-5, with 7 bases aligning to TRBD2. Germline V gene lookup returns CDR1 SEHNR and CDR2 FQNEAQ (reference sequence). The CDR3 extends over 15 amino acids. V was pared by 4 bases and J by 0 bases, with 5 bases of the junction left unmatched.

The chain is built from TRBV5-1 and TRBJ2-1; 7 nucleotides align to TRBD2. The J segment lost 4 bases and the V segment lost 5 bases, leaving 15 bases of the junction unmatched. Germline V gene sequence: CDR1 SGHRS, CDR2 YFSETQ. This CDR3 has 17 amino acids. This CDR3 is CASRVSSGTPIYNEQFF. CDR3 DNA sequence: TGCGCCAGCAGGGTTTCTAGCGGCACTCCCATTTACAATGAGCAGTTCTTC.

This clone was observed a handful of times. This chain joins TRBV30 and TRBJ1-1; D not certain. CDR3 size: 11 residues. Germline V gene lookup returns CDR1 GTSNPN and CDR2 SVGIG (reference sequence). V was shortened by 8 bases and J by 3 bases, with 10 bases between the two germline ends. The CDR3 loop reads CALNSYTEAFF. The CDR3 DNA reads as TGTGCCCTCAATTCTTACACTGAAGCTTTCTTT.

This chain joins TRBV5-5 and TRBJ2-2; 8 bases are shared with TRBD2. Looked up from germline, CDR1 is SGHKS and CDR2 is YYEKEE (reference sequence). The CDR3 runs to 16 residues. The V gene end was trimmed by 3 bases and the J gene end by 0 bases; junction bases not matched to a gene: 4. DNA for the CDR3: TGTGCCAGCAGCTCGAGACTAGCGCCGAACACCGGGGAGCTGTTTTTT. Its translation: CASSSRLAPNTGELFF.

The chain recombines TRBV5-6 with TRBJ1-2, with TRBD1 identical over 9 bases. V gave up 0 bases and J gave up 4 bases; unmatched junction bases: 7. The CDR3 sequence is 16 residues long. CDR1 and CDR2 from the germline V gene are SGHDT and YYEEEE. CDR3 nucleotide sequence: TGTGCCAGCAGCTTGGGGGACAGGGCTGCCCCCTATGGCTACACCTTC. Amino acids: CASSLGDRAAPYGYTF.